This T cell receptor beta chain was recovered during a study of shared clonotypes between healthy human individuals. Generated by immunoSEQ multiplex PCR, the TCRdb table keeps only in-frame clones and is missing some. Of fewer than 1.8 million clones in the sample, approximately 98.5% are singletons; the top ten hold around 0.33%. The germline V gene has CDR1 SGHAT and CDR2 FQDESV (reference sequence). V was clipped by 2 bases and J by 4 bases, with 3 bases between them. CDR3 length equals 12 residues. Adult donors, all healthy and HIV-negative, had no recent acute infections or vaccinations. From CD4+ cells came CD45RA+ naive and CD45RA-negative memory subsets.

Source material: naive CD4+ T cells sorted from blood. Specified subset: CD45RA+ positively selected. This chain connects TRBV11-1 to TRBJ1-3, with D unclear. This TCR came from a man aged 30 to 45 in good health. This chain's CDR3 is CASSLQGNTIYF. CDR3 DNA sequence: TGTGCCAGCAGCTTACAGGGAAACACCATATATTTT.